This is a list of T cell receptor beta chains from one sample in a study of spatial heterogeneity in lung cancer. TCRdb re-analysed the 5' RACE reads in MiXCR, keeping a single row per CDR3 protein. The sample carries 9,500 to 11,000 distinct CDR3 sequences, 8% recorded once. This sample comprised lung tumor tissue, obtained at surgery. Receptor source: a male donor with early-stage non-small cell lung cancer. The CDR3 runs from the conserved cysteine through the conserved F or W. The order of the fields is J gene, V gene, D gene, CDR3 length, clone size, CDR3 DNA, CDR3 protein. A D gene is named only where the DNA matches it firmly. Size tells how often a clone was seen (once, few, many) or the class of an expanded clone, and some rows leave it out.

TRBJ2-6	TRBV7-2	-	19	few	TGTGCCAGCAGCTCATCTCGGACAGTTTATAGCTCTGGGGCCAACGTCCTGACTTTC	CASSSSRTVYSSGANVLTF
TRBJ2-1	TRBV11-2	TRBD2	15	many	TGTGCCAGCAGCTTAACCAGCGGGGTATACAATGAGCAGTTCTTC	CASSLTSGVYNEQFF
TRBJ2-3	TRBV6-2/TRBV6-3	TRBD2	13	many	TGTGCCAGCATCCGGGGGGGCGAAGATACGCAGTATTTT	CASIRGGEDTQYF
TRBJ2-1	TRBV20-1	TRBD1	15	-	TGCAGTGCTAGGGTCCCGGGACAGGGGGAGGATGAGCAGTTCTTC	CSARVPGQGEDEQFF
TRBJ2-5	TRBV27	TRBD1	15	many	TGTGCCAGCAGTTTTGAGGGGGCCTCATGGGAGACCCAGTACTTC	CASSFEGASWETQYF
TRBJ2-3	TRBV4-3	-	16	-	TGCGCCAGCAGCCGTGGGGCTAGCCCCGAGGCAGATACGCAGTATTTT	CASSRGASPEADTQYF
TRBJ1-5	TRBV5-4	-	13	-	TGTGCCAGCAGCTTGGACACACATCAGCCCCAGCATTTT	CASSLDTHQPQHF
TRBJ1-5	TRBV19	TRBD1	15	many	TGTGCCAGTAGATTGGACAGGGATGGGAATCAGCCCCAGCATTTT	CASRLDRDGNQPQHF
TRBJ2-3	TRBV6-2/TRBV6-3	TRBD2	17	once	TGTGCCAGCAGACCCTGGGGTAGCGGGGGAACCACAGATACGCAGTATTTT	CASRPWGSGGTTDTQYF
TRBJ2-5	TRBV27	-	13	many	TGTGCCAGCAGTTTATCGACCTTAGAGACCCAGTACTTC	CASSLSTLETQYF
TRBJ2-3	TRBV9	TRBD2	17	many	TGTGCCAGCAGCCCCCGGGTGCTAGCGGAAAGCACAGATACGCAGTATTTT	CASSPRVLAESTDTQYF
TRBJ1-2	TRBV6-2/TRBV6-3	TRBD1	14	many	TGTGCCAGCAGCCGGACAGGGGCTAACTATGGCTACACCTTC	CASSRTGANYGYTF
TRBJ2-7	TRBV19	TRBD2	15	few	TGTGCCAGTAGTATCGGCACTAGCGGGGCCTACGAGCAGTACTTC	CASSIGTSGAYEQYF
TRBJ2-5	TRBV29-1	-	14	many	TGCAGCGTTGACAGGCAGGGGGAGGGCGAGACCCAGTACTTC	CSVDRQGEGETQYF
TRBJ2-1	TRBV5-1	TRBD1	15	many	TGCGCCAGCAGCTTGTCAGGGGGACAGGGTAATGAGCAGTTCTTC	CASSLSGGQGNEQFF
TRBJ2-1	TRBV20-1	TRBD2	15	many	TGCAGTGCTAGAGATCTCGCAAGCGGGATCAATGAGCAGTTCTTC	CSARDLASGINEQFF
TRBJ1-1	TRBV12-3/TRBV12-4	TRBD1	14	-	TGTGCCAGCAGTTTTACAGGGGGATACACTGAAGCTTTCTTT	CASSFTGGYTEAFF
TRBJ2-6	TRBV3-1	-	15	many	TGTGCCAGCAGCCCTGCACGGGCTGGGGCCAACGTCCTGACTTTC	CASSPARAGANVLTF
TRBJ1-6	TRBV2	TRBD1	15	medium-sized	TGTGCCAGCAGCGGCGGGACAGACTATAATTCACCCCTCCACTTT	CASSGGTDYNSPLHF
TRBJ2-3	TRBV29-1	-	13	many	TGCAGCGGTACGAGGGGCGGAGCAGATACGCAGTATTTT	CSGTRGGADTQYF
TRBJ2-7	TRBV7-2	TRBD1	15	few	TGTGCCAGCAGCCTGGACAGGGTAAAAGGCTACGAGCAGTACTTC	CASSLDRVKGYEQYF
TRBJ2-1	TRBV18	-	14	many	TGTGCCAGCTCAGGACAGCTACCCTACAATGAGCAGTTCTTC	CASSGQLPYNEQFF
TRBJ1-2	TRBV12-3/TRBV12-4	-	14	many	TGTGCCAGCAGTTTACGGCAGCTTAGCTCTGGCTACACCTTC	CASSLRQLSSGYTF
TRBJ1-2	TRBV7-2	-	15	few	TGTGCCAGCAGCTCCCGTGCGGGGCTTGGCTATGGCTACACCTTC	CASSSRAGLGYGYTF
TRBJ2-5	TRBV20-1	-	16	many	TGCAGTGCTAACCCGCTACAGGACGTCCTCCAAGAGACCCAGTACTTC	CSANPLQDVLQETQYF
TRBJ1-2	TRBV3-1	-	14	medium-sized	TGTGCCAGCAGCCGATCGAGGACGTCCTATGGCTACACCTTC	CASSRSRTSYGYTF
TRBJ1-1	TRBV6-2/TRBV6-3	-	11	few	TGTGCCAGCAGCCAAGGGTCTGAAGCTTTCTTT	CASSQGSEAFF
TRBJ2-2	TRBV7-2	-	14	medium-sized	TGTGCCAGCAGTCTGGGGGGAAACACCGGGGAGCTGTTTTTT	CASSLGGNTGELFF
TRBJ2-3	TRBV5-6	TRBD1	15	many	TGTGCCAGCAGCTTGATGACAGGGCGCACAGATACGCAGTATTTT	CASSLMTGRTDTQYF
TRBJ1-6	TRBV5-5	-	15	few	TGTGCCAGCAGCCCACAGGACGGGCATAATTCACCCCTCCACTTT	CASSPQDGHNSPLHF
TRBJ1-5	TRBV15	-	13	many	TGTGCCACCAGCAGAGATTTATGGCAGCCCCAGCATTTT	CATSRDLWQPQHF
TRBJ2-6	TRBV20-1	-	16	few	TGCAGTGCTAGAGATCGAAGGGTCTCTGGGGCCAACGTCCTGACTTTC	CSARDRRVSGANVLTF
TRBJ1-1	TRBV28	-	13	many	TGTGCCAGCATAGGAGGGACCCCCCCTGAAGCTTTCTTT	CASIGGTPPEAFF
TRBJ1-5	TRBV20-1	-	14	-	TGCAGTGCTAAGGCCCCGGGAGTGGATCAGCCCCAGCATTTT	CSAKAPGVDQPQHF
TRBJ2-1	TRBV7-8	TRBD2	19	-	TGTGCCAGCAGCTTAGGGTCCAGGGTTAGACTAGCGGGGTTTAATGAGCAGTTCTTC	CASSLGSRVRLAGFNEQFF
TRBJ2-1	TRBV2	-	15	many	TGTGCCAGCAGTGAGGGTCTACACGCCTACAATGAGCAGTTCTTC	CASSEGLHAYNEQFF
TRBJ2-1	TRBV12-2	-	14	many	TGTGCAAGTCGCCTCCGGACCTATTACAATGAGCAGTTCTTC	CASRLRTYYNEQFF
TRBJ1-2	TRBV28	-	12	many	TGTGCCAGCAGTTTAGGGGGGCATGGCTACACCTTC	CASSLGGHGYTF
TRBJ2-5	TRBV5-1	-	14	many	TGCGCCAGCAGCTTGGAACGGGGACCGGTGACCCAGTACTTC	CASSLERGPVTQYF
TRBJ2-7	TRBV7-6	-	13	few	TGTGCCAGCAGCTTATTCAGGGCCGGCGAGCAGTACTTC	CASSLFRAGEQYF
TRBJ1-6	TRBV20-1	TRBD1	12	-	TGCAGTGCAGGGACAGGGAATTCACCCCTCCACTTT	CSAGTGNSPLHF
TRBJ2-1	TRBV5-1	-	17	many	TGCGCCAGCAGCTTTCTGCCGGGACACAGCTCCTACAATGAGCAGTTCTTC	CASSFLPGHSSYNEQFF
TRBJ1-5	TRBV7-9	-	13	-	TGTGCCAGCAGCCTCGACAGAAATCAGCCCCAGCATTTT	CASSLDRNQPQHF
TRBJ2-3	TRBV2	-	14	many	TGTGCCAGCAGTCAACTAGGGGTCACAGATACGCAGTATTTT	CASSQLGVTDTQYF
TRBJ2-3	TRBV4-3	-	19	many	TGCGCCAGCAGCCAAGATTGGGCGGATGATACCGTCTATGGAGATACGCAGTATTTT	CASSQDWADDTVYGDTQYF